The 24 T cell receptor beta chains given below trace back to one sample, sequenced in a study of blood T cell repertoires in COVID-19. Produced via immunoSEQ multiplex PCR; TCRdb's table is partial and in-frame only. This table has 180,000 or so clones, approximately 84% appearing once. Sequenced sample: peripheral blood. These receptors were collected from a human donor with acute or convalescent COVID-19. The donor label of this sample is uncertain.

V usage is TRBV7-2 and J usage is TRBJ2-3, with TRBD2 matching 9 bases. The junction had 7 bases not matched to a gene; V was cut back by 6 bases and J by 0 bases. The CDR3 consists of 16 residues. Germline V gives CDR1 SGHTA, CDR2 FQGNSA. The CDR3 reads CASRGPSGTSTDTQYF. In DNA, the CDR3 is TGTGCCAGCAGGGGGCCTAGCGGGACTAGCACAGATACGCAGTATTTT.

The chain joins TRBV7-6 to TRBJ2-2; 7 bases align to TRBD2. J lost 6 bases, V lost 3 bases, and 7 bases had no gene match. Germline V gene data show CDR1 as SGHVS and CDR2 as FNYEAQ. This CDR3 contains 15 residues. The CDR3 DNA sequence: TGTGCCAGCAGCTTCGGGCCTGGGGGGGCCGGGGAGCTGTTTTTT. It is translated as CASSFGPGGAGELFF.

This clone has at least ten counts. The chain links TRBV11-1 to TRBJ1-3, with D hard to call. Trimming removed 0 bases from V and 3 bases from J, with 18 bases in between. This CDR3 is 18 amino acids long. CDR1 SGHAT and CDR2 FQDESV come from the germline V gene (reference sequence). The CDR3 coding sequence is TGTGCCAGCAGCTTAGCTACACCTGGGGTTCGGGGTGGAAACACCATATATTTT. Its protein product is CASSLATPGVRGGNTIYF.

This clone was picked up one time. The chain uses TRBV19 and TRBJ1-4; 12 positions agree with TRBD1. The CDR3 length is 17 residues. V gave up 4 bases and J gave up 2 bases; unmatched junction bases: 5. The germline gives CDR1 LNHDA, CDR2 SQIVND (reference sequence). CDR3 coding DNA: TGTGCCAGTAGTACCCCGGGACAGGGGGCGACTAATGAAAAACTGTTTTTT. Translating gives CASSTPGQGATNEKLFF.

In DNA, the CDR3 is TGTGCCAGCAGCTCCTACGGGGGCTCTGGAAACACCATATATTTT. Its translation is CASSSYGGSGNTIYF. The chain couples TRBV5-6 to TRBJ1-3; D perhaps matches TRBD1 (5 bases). V gave up 3 bases and J gave up 0 bases, with 10 bases separating them. CDR3 length: 15 amino acids. Germline-derived CDR1 and CDR2 are SGHDT and YYEEEE.

The chain combines TRBV5-6 with TRBJ1-6; TRBD1 is a possible D gene (6 bases). The CDR3 is 14 amino acids. Germline CDR1 SGHDT, CDR2 YYEEEE. V dropped 2 bases and J dropped 5 bases, with 8 bases sitting between them. CDR3 sequence reads: CASSLGTHNSPLHF. For the CDR3, the DNA is TGTGCCAGCAGCTTAGGGACACATAATTCACCCCTCCACTTT.

The chain employs TRBV7-6 and TRBJ2-3, with 10 bases that match TRBD2. The CDR3 contains 16 residues. J was trimmed by 2 bases and V by 2 bases; bases with no gene match: 4. Germline lookup yields CDR1 SGHVS and CDR2 FNYEAQ. The CDR3 protein is CASSLLAGESTDTQYF. CDR3 sequence (DNA): TGTGCCAGCAGCTTACTAGCGGGAGAGTCCACAGATACGCAGTATTTT.

The chain joins TRBV3-1 (or the pseudogene TRBV3-2) to TRBJ2-3; D might be TRBD1 (6 bases). Trimming removed 2 bases from V and 2 bases from J, with 8 bases in between. CDR1 and CDR2 from the germline V gene are LGHDT and YNNKEL (reference sequence). This CDR3 comprises 14 residues. CDR3 in DNA: TGTGCCAGCAGCCAAACAGGGATCACAGATACGCAGTATTTT. Residues: CASSQTGITDTQYF.

The chain uses TRBV5-1 and TRBJ1-1, with D possibly matching TRBD1 (6 bases). This CDR3 spans 15 amino acids. V was trimmed by 3 bases and J by 5 bases, leaving 17 bases between them. Germline loops: CDR1 SGHRS, CDR2 YFSETQ. CDR3 in amino acids: CASSSTLTGQTEAFF. The CDR3 nucleotides read TGCGCCAGCAGCTCGACCCTCACAGGGCAAACTGAAGCTTTCTTT.

The V and J genes are TRBV2 and TRBJ1-1; D is possibly TRBD1 (5 bases). V lost 9 bases, J lost 4 bases, and 15 bases lay in between. The CDR3 is made up of 13 amino acids. Germline-derived CDR1 and CDR2 are SNHLY and FYNNEI. This CDR3 is CASGGEQATEAFF. DNA of the CDR3: TGTGCCAGTGGGGGGGAGCAGGCCACTGAAGCTTTCTTT.

The V and J genes are TRBV29-1 and TRBJ1-4; TRBD1 aligns across 7 bases. Trimming removed 6 bases from V and 4 bases from J; junction bases left unmatched: 5. The CDR3 loop spans 13 amino acids. Germline assignment: CDR1 SQVTM and CDR2 ANQGSEA. CDR3 in amino acids: CSVADRVNEKLFF. CDR3 DNA: TGCAGCGTGGCTGACAGGGTTAATGAAAAACTGTTTTTT.

In its sample, this clone was seen once. In DNA, the CDR3 is TGTGCCAGCAGCCCCGGGGGGGCAGGTGACACTGAAGCTTTCTTT. Translated, it gives CASSPGGAGDTEAFF. This rearrangement joins TRBV9 to TRBJ1-1; perhaps TRBD1 as D (6 bases). Per germline, CDR1 SGDLS and CDR2 YYNGEE. The CDR3 has 15 amino acids. V gave up 4 bases and J gave up 3 bases, with 16 bases separating them.

CDR3 bases: TGCGCCAGCAGTGAATCAGGGAATGAAAAACTGTTTTTT. This encodes CASSESGNEKLFF. This sequence joins TRBV10-2 and TRBJ1-4, with D possibly TRBD1 on 5 matching bases. Germline V gene lookup returns CDR1 WSHSY and CDR2 SAAADI. V lost 3 bases and J 5 bases, leaving 7 bases between the germline ends. The CDR3 covers 13 residues.

This clone came up a few times. The CDR3 sequence: CASSHRDNSYEQYF. CDR3 coding DNA: TGTGCCAGCAGCCACCGGGACAACTCCTACGAGCAGTACTTC. The rearrangement uses TRBV11-2 and TRBJ2-7, with a possible D match to TRBD1 (6 bases). Between the trimmed V and J ends, which lost 5 bases and 0 bases, there was a span of 11 bases. Per the germline V gene, CDR1 is SGHAT and CDR2 is FQNNGV. This CDR3 has 14 residues.

This chain connects TRBV29-1 to TRBJ1-1, with TRBD1 identical over 12 bases. Germline CDR1 reads SQVTM; CDR2 reads ANQGSEA. The CDR3 has 18 amino acids. Germline trimming cut 5 bases from V and 1 base from J; bases unmatched to any gene: 14. The chain's CDR3 is CSVYPVGTGGAGNTEAFF. The CDR3 region has the DNA TGCAGCGTTTACCCGGTGGGGACAGGGGGCGCCGGGAACACTGAAGCTTTCTTT.

This chain joins TRBV5-1 and TRBJ1-2; 7 nucleotides line up with TRBD1. This CDR3 contains 15 residues. The V segment lost 4 bases and the J segment 5 bases; nucleotides outside the gene matches: 11. Germline CDR1 reads SGHRS; CDR2 reads YFSETQ. The CDR3 DNA reads as TGCGCCAGCAGCCGCGCTTTGACAGGGCAGTATGGCTACACCTTC. Translated, it gives CASSRALTGQYGYTF.

In nucleotides, the CDR3 is TGTGCCAGCAGCTCACAGGGCAATGAGCAGTTCTTC. It is translated as CASSSQGNEQFF. The V and J genes are TRBV7-8 and TRBJ2-1; TRBD1 might be the D (6 bases). In germline, CDR1 is SGHVS, CDR2 FQNEAQ. This CDR3 spans 12 amino acids. V gave up 4 bases and J gave up 6 bases, with 7 bases separating them.

The chain links TRBV7-2 to TRBJ1-6, with D possibly being TRBD1 (5 bases). The CDR3 is 15 amino acids. Germline V gene data show CDR1 as SGHTA and CDR2 as FQGNSA. V was shortened by 4 bases and J by 12 bases, with 19 bases between the two germline ends. CDR3 sequence reads: CASSSQAGLSVPLHF. CDR3 sequence (DNA): TGTGCCAGCAGCTCCCAAGCAGGGCTCTCTGTACCCCTCCACTTT.

This clone was detected once. This chain uses TRBV24-1 with TRBJ1-1, with D perhaps matching TRBD1 (6 bases). Germline values: CDR1 KGHDR, CDR2 SFDVKD. CDR3 length equals 15 residues. The V end was cut by 2 bases, the J end by 0 bases, with 9 bases between. The CDR3 DNA follows: TGTGCCACCAGTGATTCCGGACAGTTGAACACTGAAGCTTTCTTT. Amino acid sequence: CATSDSGQLNTEAFF.

This chain links TRBV6-5 with TRBJ1-2; D is possibly TRBD1 (6 bases). With 6 bases removed from V and 8 bases from J, the gap between germline ends came to 13 bases. CDR1 and CDR2 from the germline V gene are MNHEY and SVGAGI. CDR3 length equals 12 residues. In nucleotides, the CDR3 is TGTGCCAGCAGACTGACAGGCTGGGGCTACACCTTC. As protein: CASRLTGWGYTF.

The rearrangement links TRBV4-2 to TRBJ1-1; TRBD1 might be the D (6 bases). CDR1 and CDR2 from the germline V gene are LGHNA and YNFKEQ. Trimming cost V 5 bases and J 3 bases, with 10 bases left between them. The CDR3 loop spans 13 amino acids. The CDR3 sequence: CASSLGADTEAFF. In DNA form, the CDR3 reads TGTGCCAGCAGCTTGGGGGCGGACACTGAAGCTTTCTTT.

The chain couples TRBV5-1 to TRBJ2-5; 9 bases map to TRBD1. Germline loops: CDR1 SGHRS, CDR2 YFSETQ. CDR3 length equals 14 residues. J gave up 5 bases and V 5 bases, and 7 bases lay outside the gene matches. CDR3 DNA: TGCGCCAGCAGTCTGGGACAGGGATGGGAGACCCAGTACTTC. Translated, it gives CASSLGQGWETQYF.

The rearrangement uses TRBV25-1 and TRBJ2-3, with 9 positions matching TRBD2. Looked up from germline, CDR1 is MGHDK and CDR2 is SYGVNS. The CDR3 totals 16 residues. J gave up 4 bases and V 2 bases, and 7 bases lay outside the gene matches. DNA of the CDR3: TGTGCCAGCAGTGAAATGAGCGGGAGGAGGGCAGATACGCAGTATTTT. Translating it yields CASSEMSGRRADTQYF.

This chain connects TRBV5-1 to TRBJ2-2; possibly TRBD1 for D (7 bases). CDR1 is SGHRS, CDR2 YFSETQ, per germline. This CDR3 spans 14 amino acids. V shed 4 bases and J shed 6 bases, with 13 bases lying between them. The CDR3 bases are TGCGCCAGCAGCGCGGGACAGATCCCCGGGGAGCTGTTTTTT. Protein sequence: CASSAGQIPGELFF.